The present T cell receptor (beta chain) was sequenced within a study of blood T cell repertoires in COVID-19. Turning to the study itself: T cells, B-cell-depleted T cells, or PBMCs provided the cDNA or gDNA that served as material.

Measured with immunoSEQ multiplex PCR; TCRdb has only the in-frame clones, and not every one. The data contain 350,000 to 500,000 clones, around nine tenths of them seen just once; the ten biggest clones take up less than 1.5%. Germline loops: CDR1 MNHEY, CDR2 SVGAGI. V was clipped by 5 bases and J by 6 bases, with 16 bases between them. The CDR3 is 14 amino acids. All enrollees were roughly 18 to 95 years old and from under 25 US areas. Membership in each cohort depended on participant-reported clinical history. The sequence was obtained from a young woman who had been exposed to COVID-19. Sequencing was performed on PBMCs or T cells enriched from blood (not recorded which). The rearrangement links TRBV6-5 to TRBJ1-1; D possibly corresponds to TRBD1 (5 bases). The CDR3 spells CASSPRQGGAEAFF. DNA for the CDR3: TGTGCCAGCAGTCCCCGGCAGGGAGGGGCTGAAGCTTTCTTT.